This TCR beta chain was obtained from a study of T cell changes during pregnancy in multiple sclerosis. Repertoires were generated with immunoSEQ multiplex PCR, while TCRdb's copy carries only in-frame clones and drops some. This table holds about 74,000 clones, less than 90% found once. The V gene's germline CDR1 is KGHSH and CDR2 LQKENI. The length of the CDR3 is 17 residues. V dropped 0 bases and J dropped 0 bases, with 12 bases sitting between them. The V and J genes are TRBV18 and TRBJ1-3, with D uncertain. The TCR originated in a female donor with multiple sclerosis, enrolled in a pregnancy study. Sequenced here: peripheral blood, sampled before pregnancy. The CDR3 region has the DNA TGTGCCAGCTCACCACCGATCGGAGCTATCTCTGGAAACACCATATATTTT. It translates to CASSPPIGAISGNTIYF.